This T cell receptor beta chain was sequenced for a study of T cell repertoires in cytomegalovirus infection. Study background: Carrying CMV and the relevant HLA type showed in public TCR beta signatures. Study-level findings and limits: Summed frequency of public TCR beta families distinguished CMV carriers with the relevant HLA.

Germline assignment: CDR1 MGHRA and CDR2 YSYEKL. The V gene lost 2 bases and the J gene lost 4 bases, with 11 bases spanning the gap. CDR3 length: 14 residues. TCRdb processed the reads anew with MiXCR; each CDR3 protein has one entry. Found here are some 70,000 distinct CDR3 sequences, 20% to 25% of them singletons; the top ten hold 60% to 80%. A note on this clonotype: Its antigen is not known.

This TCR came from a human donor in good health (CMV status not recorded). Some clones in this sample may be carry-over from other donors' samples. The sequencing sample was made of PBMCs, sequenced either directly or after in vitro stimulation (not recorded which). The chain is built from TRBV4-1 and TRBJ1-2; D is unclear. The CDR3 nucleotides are TGCGCCAGCAGCCAAAAAGGAACCGCCTATGGCTACACCTTC. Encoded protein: CASSQKGTAYGYTF.